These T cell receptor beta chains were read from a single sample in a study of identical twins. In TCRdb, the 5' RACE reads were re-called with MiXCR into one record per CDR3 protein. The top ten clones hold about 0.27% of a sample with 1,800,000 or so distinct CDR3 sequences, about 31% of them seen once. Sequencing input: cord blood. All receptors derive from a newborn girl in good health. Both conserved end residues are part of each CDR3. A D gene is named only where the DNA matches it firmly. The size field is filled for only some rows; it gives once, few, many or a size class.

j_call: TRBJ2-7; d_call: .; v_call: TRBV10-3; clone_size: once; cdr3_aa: CAISESERLSSYNEQYF; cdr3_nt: TGTGCCATCAGTGAGTCGGAGCGACTGAGCTCCTACAATGAGCAGTACTTC
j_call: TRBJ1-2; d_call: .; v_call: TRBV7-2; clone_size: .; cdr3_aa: CASSLASRANYGYTF; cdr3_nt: TGTGCCAGCAGCTTAGCTTCCAGAGCTAACTATGGCTACACCTTC
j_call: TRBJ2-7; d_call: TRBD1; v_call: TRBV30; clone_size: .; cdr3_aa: CAGNRDSSYEQYF; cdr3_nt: TGTGCCGGGAACCGGGACAGCTCCTACGAGCAGTACTTC
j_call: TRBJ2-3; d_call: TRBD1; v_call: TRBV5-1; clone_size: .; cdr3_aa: CASSLGLRDRGLRTDTQYF; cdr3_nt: TGCGCCAGCAGCTTGGGGCTCCGGGACAGGGGATTGAGGACAGATACGCAGTATTTT
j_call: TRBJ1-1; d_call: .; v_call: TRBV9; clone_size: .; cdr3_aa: CASSVGTLQPMNTEAFF; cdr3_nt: TGTGCCAGCAGCGTAGGGACACTTCAGCCCATGAACACTGAAGCTTTCTTT
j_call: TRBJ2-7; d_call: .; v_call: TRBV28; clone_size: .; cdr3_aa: CASRPRQVSYEQYF; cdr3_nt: TGTGCCAGCAGGCCCCGACAGGTCTCCTACGAGCAGTACTTC
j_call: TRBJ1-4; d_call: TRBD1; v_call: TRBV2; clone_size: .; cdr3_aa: CASRGTGPEKLFF; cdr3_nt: TGTGCCAGCAGAGGGACAGGGCCTGAAAAACTGTTTTTT
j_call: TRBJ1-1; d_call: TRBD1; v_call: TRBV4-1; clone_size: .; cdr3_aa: CASSQDSRGRPEAFF; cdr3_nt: TGCGCCAGCAGCCAAGATAGCAGGGGGCGACCTGAAGCTTTCTTT
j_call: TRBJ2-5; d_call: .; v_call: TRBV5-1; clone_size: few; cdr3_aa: CASSLDRRRETQYF; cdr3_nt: TGCGCCAGCAGCTTGGACAGGCGTCGGGAGACCCAGTACTTC
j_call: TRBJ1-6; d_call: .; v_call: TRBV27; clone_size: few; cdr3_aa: CASSFGASPLHF; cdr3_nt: TGTGCCAGCAGTTTCGGGGCTTCACCCCTCCACTTT
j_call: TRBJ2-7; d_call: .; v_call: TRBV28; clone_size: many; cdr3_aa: CASVGQLGHEQYF; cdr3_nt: TGTGCCAGCGTTGGACAGCTCGGCCACGAGCAGTACTTC
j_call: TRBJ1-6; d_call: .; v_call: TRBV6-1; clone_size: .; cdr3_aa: CAGSTAAYNSPLHF; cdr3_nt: TGTGCCGGATCCACGGCGGCTTATAATTCACCCCTCCACTTT
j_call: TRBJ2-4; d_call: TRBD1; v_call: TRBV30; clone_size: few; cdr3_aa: CAWSRQGVNIQYF; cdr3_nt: TGTGCCTGGAGTCGACAGGGGGTCAACATTCAGTACTTC
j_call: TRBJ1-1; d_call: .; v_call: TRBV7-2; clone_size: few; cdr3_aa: CASSLATATEAFF; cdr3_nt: TGTGCCAGCAGCTTAGCGACAGCCACTGAAGCTTTCTTT
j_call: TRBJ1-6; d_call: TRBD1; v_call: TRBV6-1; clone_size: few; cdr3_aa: CASRTGNGNNSPLHF; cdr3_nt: TGTGCCAGCAGGACAGGGAACGGGAATAATTCACCCCTCCACTTT
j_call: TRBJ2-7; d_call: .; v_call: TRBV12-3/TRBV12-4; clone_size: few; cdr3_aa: CASSFAGFSYEQYF; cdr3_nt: TGTGCCAGCAGTTTCGCAGGGTTCTCCTACGAGCAGTACTTC
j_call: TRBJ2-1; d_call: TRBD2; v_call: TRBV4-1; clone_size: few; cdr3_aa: CASSPRTSGSSSYNEQFF; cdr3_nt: TGCGCCAGCAGCCCCCGGACTAGCGGGTCCTCATCCTACAATGAGCAGTTCTTC
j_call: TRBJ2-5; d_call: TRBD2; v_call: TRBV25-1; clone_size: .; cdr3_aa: CASSASGGGQYF; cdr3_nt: TGTGCCAGCAGTGCTAGCGGGGGAGGCCAGTACTTC
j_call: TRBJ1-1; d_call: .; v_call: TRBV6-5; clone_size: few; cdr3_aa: CASSYLSGPMNTEAFF; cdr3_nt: TGTGCCAGCAGTTACTTGTCCGGTCCGATGAACACTGAAGCTTTCTTT
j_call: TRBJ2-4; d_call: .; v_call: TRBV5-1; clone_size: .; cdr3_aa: CASSQLTTGAKNIQYF; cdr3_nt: TGCGCCAGCAGCCAGCTAACCACGGGAGCCAAAAACATTCAGTACTTC
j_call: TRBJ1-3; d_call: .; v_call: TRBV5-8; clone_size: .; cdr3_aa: CASSLGSVFSGNTIYF; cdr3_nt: TGTGCCAGCAGCTTGGGTTCCGTCTTCTCTGGAAACACCATATATTTT
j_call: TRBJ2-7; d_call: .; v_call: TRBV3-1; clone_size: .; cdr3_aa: CASSRTFTYEQYF; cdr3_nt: TGTGCCAGCAGCCGGACTTTTACCTACGAGCAGTACTTC
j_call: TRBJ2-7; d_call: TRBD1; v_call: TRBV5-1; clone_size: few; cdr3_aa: CASSWTGLTYEQYF; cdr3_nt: TGCGCCAGCAGCTGGACAGGGCTGACCTACGAGCAGTACTTC
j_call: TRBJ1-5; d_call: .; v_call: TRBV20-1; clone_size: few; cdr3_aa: CSAREDTYSNQPQHF; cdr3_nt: TGCAGTGCTAGAGAGGACACTTATAGCAATCAGCCCCAGCATTTT
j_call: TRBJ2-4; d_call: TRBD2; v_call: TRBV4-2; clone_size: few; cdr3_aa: CASSRTGTNKNIQYF; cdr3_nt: TGTGCCAGCAGCCGCACCGGGACTAACAAAAACATTCAGTACTTC
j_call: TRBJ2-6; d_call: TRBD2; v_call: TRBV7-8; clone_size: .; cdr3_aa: CASSKGTRGSNVLTF; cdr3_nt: TGTGCCAGCAGCAAGGGGACTAGAGGGAGCAACGTCCTGACTTTC
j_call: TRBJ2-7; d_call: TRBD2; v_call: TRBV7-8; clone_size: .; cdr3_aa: CASSSPGTRSSYEQYF; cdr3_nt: TGTGCCAGCAGCTCCCCCGGGACTAGGAGCTCCTACGAGCAGTACTTC
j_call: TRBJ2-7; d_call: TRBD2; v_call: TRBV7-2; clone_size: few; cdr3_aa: CASSLSTAGGPFVYEQYF; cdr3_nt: TGTGCCAGCAGCTTAAGTACAGCGGGGGGGCCCTTTGTATACGAGCAGTACTTC
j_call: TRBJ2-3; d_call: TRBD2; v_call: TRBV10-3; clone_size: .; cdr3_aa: CAITSGRAPDTQYF; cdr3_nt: TGTGCCATTACTAGCGGGAGGGCCCCAGATACGCAGTATTTT
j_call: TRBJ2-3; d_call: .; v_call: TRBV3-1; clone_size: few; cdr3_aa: CASSQGSHDTQYF; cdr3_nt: TGTGCCAGCAGCCAGGGGTCGCACGATACGCAGTATTTT
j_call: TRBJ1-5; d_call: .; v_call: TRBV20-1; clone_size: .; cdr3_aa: CSAVEGTSNQPQHF; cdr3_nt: TGCAGTGCCGTGGAGGGGACTAGCAATCAGCCCCAGCATTTT
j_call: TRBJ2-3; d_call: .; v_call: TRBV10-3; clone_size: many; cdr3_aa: CAISERDTQYF; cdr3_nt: TGTGCCATCAGTGAGAGGGATACGCAGTATTTT
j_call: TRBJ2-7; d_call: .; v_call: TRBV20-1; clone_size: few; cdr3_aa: CSLEGTYYYEQYF; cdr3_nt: TGCAGTCTGGAGGGGACCTACTACTACGAGCAGTACTTC
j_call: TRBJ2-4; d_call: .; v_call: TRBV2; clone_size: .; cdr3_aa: CASRNREDIQYF; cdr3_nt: TGTGCCAGCAGGAACAGGGAGGACATTCAGTACTTC
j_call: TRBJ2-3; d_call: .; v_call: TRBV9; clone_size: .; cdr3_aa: CASTPSALTDTQYF; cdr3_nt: TGTGCCAGCACCCCTAGCGCCCTCACAGATACGCAGTATTTT
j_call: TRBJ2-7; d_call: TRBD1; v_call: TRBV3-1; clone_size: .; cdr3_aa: CASSRPGQGKNEQYF; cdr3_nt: TGTGCCAGCAGCCGACCGGGACAGGGGAAGAACGAGCAGTACTTC
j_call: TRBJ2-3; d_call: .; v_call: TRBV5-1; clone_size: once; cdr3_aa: CASRRVAAPTDTQYF; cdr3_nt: TGCGCCAGCAGGAGGGTAGCGGCTCCCACAGATACGCAGTATTTT
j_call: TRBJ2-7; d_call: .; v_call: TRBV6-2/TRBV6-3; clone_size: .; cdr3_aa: CASNIAGTVYEQYF; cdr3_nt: TGTGCCAGCAACATAGCCGGGACGGTCTACGAGCAGTACTTC
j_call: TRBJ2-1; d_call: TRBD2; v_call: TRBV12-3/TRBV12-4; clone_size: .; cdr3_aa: CASSPVAGERGRGRFF; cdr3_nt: TGTGCCAGCAGTCCCGTAGCGGGAGAGAGGGGTAGGGGGAGGTTCTTC
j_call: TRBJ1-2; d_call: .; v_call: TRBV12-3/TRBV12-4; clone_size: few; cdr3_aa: CASSLEPPHGGGDYGYTF; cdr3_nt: TGTGCCAGCAGTTTAGAACCCCCACACGGGGGCGGGGACTATGGCTACACCTTC
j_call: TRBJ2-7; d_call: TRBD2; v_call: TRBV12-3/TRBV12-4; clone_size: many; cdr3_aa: CASSSLSGGLSYEQYF; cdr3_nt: TGTGCCAGCAGTTCACTTAGCGGGGGCCTCTCCTACGAGCAGTACTTC
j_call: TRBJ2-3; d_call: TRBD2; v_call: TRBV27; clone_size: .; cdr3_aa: CASSFGRKASGPDTQYF; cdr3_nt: TGTGCCAGCAGTTTTGGTAGGAAGGCTAGCGGGCCAGATACGCAGTATTTT
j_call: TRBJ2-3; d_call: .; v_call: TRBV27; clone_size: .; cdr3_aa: CASSLIFADTQYF; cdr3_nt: TGTGCCAGCAGTTTAATATTCGCAGATACGCAGTATTTT
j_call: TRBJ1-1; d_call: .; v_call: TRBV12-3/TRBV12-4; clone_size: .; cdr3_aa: CASRPFGRTNTEAFF; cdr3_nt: TGTGCCAGCAGGCCCTTCGGCAGGACGAACACTGAAGCTTTCTTT
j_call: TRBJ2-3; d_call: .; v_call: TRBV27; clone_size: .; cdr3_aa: CASSSRMRDTDTQYF; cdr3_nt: TGTGCCAGCAGTTCCCGCATGAGAGACACAGATACGCAGTATTTT
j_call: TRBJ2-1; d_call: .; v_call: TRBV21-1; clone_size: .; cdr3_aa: CASGPETGRSYNEQFF; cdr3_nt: TGTGCCAGCGGACCCGAGACAGGCCGATCCTACAATGAGCAGTTCTTC
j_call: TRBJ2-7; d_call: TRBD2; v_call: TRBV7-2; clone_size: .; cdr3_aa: CASSTGTSRNGEQYF; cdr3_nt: TGTGCCAGCAGCACAGGGACTAGCCGGAATGGTGAGCAGTACTTC
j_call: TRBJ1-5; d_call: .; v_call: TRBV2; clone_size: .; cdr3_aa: CACSGDSNQPQHF; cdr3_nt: TGTGCCTGCAGTGGGGATAGCAATCAGCCCCAGCATTTT
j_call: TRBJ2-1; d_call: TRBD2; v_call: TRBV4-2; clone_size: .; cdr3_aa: CASSQDPGTSSYNEQFF; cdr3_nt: TGTGCCAGCAGCCAAGATCCCGGGACTAGCAGCTACAATGAGCAGTTCTTC
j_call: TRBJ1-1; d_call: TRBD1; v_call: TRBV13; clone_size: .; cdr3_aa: CASSLRTGGGEAFF; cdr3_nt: TGTGCCAGCAGCTTACGGACAGGGGGCGGTGAAGCTTTCTTT